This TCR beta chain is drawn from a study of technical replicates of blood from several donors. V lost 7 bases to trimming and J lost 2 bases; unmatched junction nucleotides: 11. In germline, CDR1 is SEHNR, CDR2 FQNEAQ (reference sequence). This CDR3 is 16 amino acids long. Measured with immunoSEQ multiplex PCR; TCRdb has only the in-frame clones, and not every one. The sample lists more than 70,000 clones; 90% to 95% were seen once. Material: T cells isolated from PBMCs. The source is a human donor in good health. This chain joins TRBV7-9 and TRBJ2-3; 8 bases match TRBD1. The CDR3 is CASKRFRTGYTDTQYF. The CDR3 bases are TGTGCCAGCAAGAGGTTCAGGACAGGGTACACAGATACGCAGTATTTT.